The rows below give T cell receptor beta chains drawn from one sample of a study of T cell responses to AZD1222 COVID-19 vaccine. Sequencing was performed with immunoSEQ multiplex PCR; in TCRdb, only in-frame clones are kept and a portion is missing. The sample consists of 120,000 or so clones, 85% to 90% of them appearing once. The sequences come from peripheral blood, collected 28 days after the second AZD1222 dose. All receptors derive from an adult who received the AZD1222 COVID-19 vaccine. Each CDR3 is given with its conserved first and last residue. A D gene is named only where the DNA matches it firmly. For some rows the clone size is stated as once, few or many, or as a class when expanded; others skip it.

D,size,J,V,CDR3,DNA
NA,NA,TRBJ1-6,TRBV7-8,CASSLSVREGPLHF,TGTGCCAGCAGCTTATCAGTCAGGGAGGGTCCCCTCCACTTT
TRBD2,NA,TRBJ2-1,TRBV11-2,CASSLASGGAGNNEQFF,TGTGCCAGCAGCTTGGCTAGCGGGGGGGCCGGTAACAATGAGCAGTTCTTC
NA,NA,TRBJ2-2,TRBV7-9,CASSLFQVTGELFF,TGTGCCAGCAGCTTATTTCAAGTCACCGGGGAGCTGTTTTTT
TRBD1,NA,TRBJ1-4,TRBV19,CASSYNRGGDEKLFF,TGTGCCAGTAGTTATAACAGGGGAGGGGATGAAAAACTGTTTTTT
TRBD1,NA,TRBJ1-2,TRBV7-9,CASSLQGGYGYTF,TGTGCCAGCAGCTTGCAGGGGGGGTATGGCTACACCTTC
NA,once,TRBJ2-7,TRBV5-1,CASSLDFYEQYF,TGCGCCAGCAGCTTGGACTTCTACGAGCAGTACTTC
NA,NA,TRBJ1-1,TRBV6-2/TRBV6-3,CASSIRGTEAFF,TGTGCCAGCAGTATTCGAGGGACTGAAGCTTTCTTT
TRBD2,NA,TRBJ2-1,TRBV5-1,CASSRAGLAGYNEQFF,TGCGCCAGCAGCCGTGCCGGGCTAGCGGGTTACAATGAGCAGTTCTTC
TRBD2,NA,TRBJ2-3,TRBV13,CASSSGGSGGSDLAQYF,TGTGCCAGCAGCTCAGGGGGTAGCGGGGGCTCGGATTTAGCGCAGTATTTT
TRBD1,few,TRBJ1-5,TRBV19,CASSPGTGVSQPQHF,TGTGCCAGTAGTCCCGGGACAGGGGTTAGTCAGCCCCAGCATTTT
TRBD1,NA,TRBJ2-1,TRBV6-4,CASSDFGTGGRYNEQFF,TGTGCCAGCAGTGACTTCGGGACAGGGGGCCGGTACAATGAGCAGTTCTTC
NA,once,TRBJ1-4,TRBV28,CASNHPEGRANEKLFF,TGTGCCAGCAACCATCCCGAGGGTAGGGCTAATGAAAAACTGTTTTTT
NA,NA,TRBJ2-3,TRBV5-1,CASSPPGDTDTQYF,TGCGCCAGCAGCCCCCCGGGGGACACAGATACGCAGTATTTT
NA,NA,TRBJ1-3,TRBV2,CATFPGLGNTIYF,TGTGCCACCTTTCCGGGCCTTGGAAACACCATATATTTT
NA,once,TRBJ1-1,TRBV19,CASSIGGGLTEAFF,TGTGCCAGTAGTATCGGAGGGGGTCTCACTGAAGCTTTCTTT
NA,NA,TRBJ2-5,TRBV3-1/TRBV3-2,CASRRRGQETQYF,TGTGCCAGCAGACGCCGGGGCCAAGAGACCCAGTACTTC